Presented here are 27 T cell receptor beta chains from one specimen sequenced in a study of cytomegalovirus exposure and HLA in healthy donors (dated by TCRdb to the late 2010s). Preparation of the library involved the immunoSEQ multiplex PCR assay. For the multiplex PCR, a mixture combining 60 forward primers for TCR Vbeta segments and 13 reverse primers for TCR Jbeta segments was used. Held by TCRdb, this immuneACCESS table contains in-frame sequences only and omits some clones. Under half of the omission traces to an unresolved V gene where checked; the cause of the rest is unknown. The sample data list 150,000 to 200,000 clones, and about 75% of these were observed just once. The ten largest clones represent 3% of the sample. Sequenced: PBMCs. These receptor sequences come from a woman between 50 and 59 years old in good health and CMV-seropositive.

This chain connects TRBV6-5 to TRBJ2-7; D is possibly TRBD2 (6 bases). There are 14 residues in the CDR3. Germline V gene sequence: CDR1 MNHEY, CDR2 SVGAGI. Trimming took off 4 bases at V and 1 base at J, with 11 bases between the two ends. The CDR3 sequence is CASSLAASSYEQYF. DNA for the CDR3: TGTGCCAGCAGTTTAGCGGCCAGTTCCTACGAGCAGTACTTC.

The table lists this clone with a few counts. The CDR3 region is CASSSRTGRNTEAFF. The CDR3 DNA reads as TGTGCCAGCAGTTCGCGGACAGGGCGGAACACTGAAGCTTTCTTT. The chain combines TRBV6-1 with TRBJ1-1, with TRBD1 matching over 8 bases. The CDR3 has 15 residues. Germline loops: CDR1 MNHNS, CDR2 SASEGT. The junction had 6 bases not matched to a gene; V was cut back by 5 bases and J by 1 base.

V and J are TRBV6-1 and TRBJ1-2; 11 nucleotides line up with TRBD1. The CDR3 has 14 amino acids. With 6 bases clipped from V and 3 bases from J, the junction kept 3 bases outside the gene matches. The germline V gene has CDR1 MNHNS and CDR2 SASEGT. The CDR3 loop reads CASSRTGGDYGYTF. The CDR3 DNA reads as TGTGCCAGCAGCCGGACAGGGGGCGACTATGGCTACACCTTC.

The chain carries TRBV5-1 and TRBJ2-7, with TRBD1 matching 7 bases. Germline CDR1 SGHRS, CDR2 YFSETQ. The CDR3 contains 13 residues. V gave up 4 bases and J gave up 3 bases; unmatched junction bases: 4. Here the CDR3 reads CASSGGQDYEQYF. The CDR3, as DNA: TGCGCCAGCAGCGGAGGACAGGACTACGAGCAGTACTTC.

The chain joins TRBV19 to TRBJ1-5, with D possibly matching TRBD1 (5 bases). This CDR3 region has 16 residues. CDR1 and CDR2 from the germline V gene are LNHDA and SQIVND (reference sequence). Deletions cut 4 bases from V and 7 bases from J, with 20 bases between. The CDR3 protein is CASSTSLAGPKQPQHF. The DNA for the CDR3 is TGTGCCAGTAGTACCAGCCTCGCAGGGCCCAAGCAGCCCCAGCATTTT.

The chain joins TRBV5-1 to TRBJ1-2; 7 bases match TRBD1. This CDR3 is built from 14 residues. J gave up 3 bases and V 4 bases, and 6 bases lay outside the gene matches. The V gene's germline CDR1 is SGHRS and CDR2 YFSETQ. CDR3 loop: CASSPDRFDYGYTF. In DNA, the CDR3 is TGCGCCAGCAGCCCGGACAGGTTCGACTATGGCTACACCTTC.

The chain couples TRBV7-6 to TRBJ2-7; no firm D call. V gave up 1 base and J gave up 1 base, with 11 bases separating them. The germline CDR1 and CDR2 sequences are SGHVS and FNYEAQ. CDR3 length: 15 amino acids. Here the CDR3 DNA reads TGTGCCAGCAGCTTAGAACACCCCCCTTCCTACGAGCAGTACTTC. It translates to CASSLEHPPSYEQYF.

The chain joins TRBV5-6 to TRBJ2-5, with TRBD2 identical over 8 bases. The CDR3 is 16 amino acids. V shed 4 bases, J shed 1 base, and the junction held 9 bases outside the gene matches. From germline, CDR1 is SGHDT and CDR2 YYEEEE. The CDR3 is CASSPRSGGVQETQYF. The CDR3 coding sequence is TGTGCCAGCAGCCCCAGGTCGGGGGGGGTCCAAGAGACCCAGTACTTC. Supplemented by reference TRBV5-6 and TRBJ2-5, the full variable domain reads DAGVTQSPTHLIKTRGQQVTLRCSPKSGHDTVSWYQQALGQGPQFIFQYYEEEERQRGNFPDRFSGHQFPNYSSELNVNALLLGDSALYLCASSPRSGGVQETQYFGPGTRLLVL.

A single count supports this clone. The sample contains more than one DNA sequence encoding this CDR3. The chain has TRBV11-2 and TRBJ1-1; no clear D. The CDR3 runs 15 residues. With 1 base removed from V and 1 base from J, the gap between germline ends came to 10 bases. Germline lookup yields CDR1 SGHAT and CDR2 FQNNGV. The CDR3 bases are TGTGCCAGCAGCTTAGCCTTAGGGAGGAACACTGAAGCTTTCTTT. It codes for CASSLALGRNTEAFF.

The CDR3 coding sequence is TGTGCCAGCAAAGGGGCTAGCGGGGGGACGGAGCAGTTCTTC. Encoded protein: CASKGASGGTEQFF. The rearrangement links TRBV2 to TRBJ2-1; 11 bases agree with TRBD2. Trimming at V came to 7 bases and at J to 10 bases, leaving 9 bases not matched to a gene. Looked up from germline, CDR1 is SNHLY and CDR2 is FYNNEI. This CDR3 has 14 amino acids.

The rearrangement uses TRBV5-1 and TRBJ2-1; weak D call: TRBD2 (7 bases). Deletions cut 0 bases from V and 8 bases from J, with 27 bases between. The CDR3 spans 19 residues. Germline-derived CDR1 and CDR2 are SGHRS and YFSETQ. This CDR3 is CASSLAEDGGLLMLDEQFF. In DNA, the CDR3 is TGCGCCAGCAGCTTGGCCGAGGACGGGGGGCTGCTGATGTTGGATGAGCAGTTCTTC.

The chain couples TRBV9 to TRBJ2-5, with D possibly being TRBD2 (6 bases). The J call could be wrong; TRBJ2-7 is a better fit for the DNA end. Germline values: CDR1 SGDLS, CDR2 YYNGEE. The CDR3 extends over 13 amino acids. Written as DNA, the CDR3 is TGTGCCAGCCGACTAGTTAATTCCTACGAGCAGTACTTC. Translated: CASRLVNSYEQYF.

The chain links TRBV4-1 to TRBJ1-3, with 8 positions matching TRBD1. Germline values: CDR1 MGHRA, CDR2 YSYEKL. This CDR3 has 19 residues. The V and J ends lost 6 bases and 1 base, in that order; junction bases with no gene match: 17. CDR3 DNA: TGCGCCAGCAGTCGTTCAGACAGGGGCCGATTAATATCTGGAAACACCATATATTTT. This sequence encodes CASSRSDRGRLISGNTIYF.

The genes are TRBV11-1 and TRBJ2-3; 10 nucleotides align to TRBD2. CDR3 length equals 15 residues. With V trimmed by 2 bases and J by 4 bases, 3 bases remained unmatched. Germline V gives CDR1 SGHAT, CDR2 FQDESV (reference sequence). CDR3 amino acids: CASSLLAGASDTQYF. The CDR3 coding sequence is TGTGCCAGCAGCTTACTAGCGGGGGCTTCAGATACGCAGTATTTT. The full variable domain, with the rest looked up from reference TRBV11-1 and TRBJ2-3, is EAEVAQSPRYKITEKSQAVAFWCDPISGHATLYWYRQILGQGPELLVQFQDESVVDDSQLPKDRFSAERLKGVDSTLKIQPAELGDSAMYLCASSLLAGASDTQYFGPGTRLTVL.

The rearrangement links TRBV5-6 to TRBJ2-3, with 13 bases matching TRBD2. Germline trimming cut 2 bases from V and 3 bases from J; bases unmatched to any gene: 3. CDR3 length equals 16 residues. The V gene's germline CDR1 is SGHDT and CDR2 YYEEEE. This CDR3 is CASSLTSGGETDTQYF. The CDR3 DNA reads TGTGCCAGCAGCTTAACTAGCGGGGGGGAAACAGATACGCAGTATTTT.

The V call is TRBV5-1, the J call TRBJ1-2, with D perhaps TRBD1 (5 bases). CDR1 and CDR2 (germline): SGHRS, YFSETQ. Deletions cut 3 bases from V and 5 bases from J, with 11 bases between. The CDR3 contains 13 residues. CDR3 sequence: CASSYEAGYGYTF. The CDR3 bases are TGCGCCAGCAGCTACGAAGCAGGGTATGGCTACACCTTC.

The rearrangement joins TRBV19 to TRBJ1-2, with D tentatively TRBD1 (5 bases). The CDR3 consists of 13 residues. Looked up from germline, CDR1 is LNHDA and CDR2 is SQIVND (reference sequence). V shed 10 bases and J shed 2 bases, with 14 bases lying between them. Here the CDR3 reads CATLTGLNYGYTF. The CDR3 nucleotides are TGTGCCACCTTGACGGGACTCAACTATGGCTACACCTTC. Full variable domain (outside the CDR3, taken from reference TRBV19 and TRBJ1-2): DGGITQSPKYLFRKEGQNVTLSCEQNLNHDAMYWYRQDPGQGLRLIYYSQIVNDFQKGDIAEGYSVSREKKESFPLTVTSAQKNPTAFYLCATLTGLNYGYTFGSGTRLTVV.

The CDR3 coding sequence is TGCGCCAGCAGCTGGCCCGAAGGGGAAGGTGCTAATTCACCCCTCCACTTT. It translates to CASSWPEGEGANSPLHF. The chain recombines TRBV10-2 with TRBJ1-6, with D possibly TRBD1 on 5 matching bases. Germline CDR1 is WSHSY and CDR2 is SAAADI. The CDR3 has 17 amino acids. Trimming cost V 6 bases and J 6 bases, with 21 bases left between them.

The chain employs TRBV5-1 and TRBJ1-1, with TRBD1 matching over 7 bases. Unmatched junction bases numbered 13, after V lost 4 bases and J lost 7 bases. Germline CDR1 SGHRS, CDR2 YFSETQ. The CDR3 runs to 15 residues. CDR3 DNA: TGCGCCAGCAGCCGTGACAGGGAAGATCGTGGTGAAGCTTTCTTT. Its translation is CASSRDREDRGEAFF.

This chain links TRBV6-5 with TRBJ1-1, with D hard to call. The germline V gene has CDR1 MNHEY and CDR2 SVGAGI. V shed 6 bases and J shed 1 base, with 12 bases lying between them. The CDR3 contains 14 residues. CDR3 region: CASRPTHANTEAFF. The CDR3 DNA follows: TGTGCCAGCAGACCTACTCATGCGAACACTGAAGCTTTCTTT.

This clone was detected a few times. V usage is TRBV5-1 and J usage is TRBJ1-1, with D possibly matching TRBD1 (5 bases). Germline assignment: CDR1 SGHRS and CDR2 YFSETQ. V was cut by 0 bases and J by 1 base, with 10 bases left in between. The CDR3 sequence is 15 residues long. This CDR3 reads CASSLVAGQNTEAFF. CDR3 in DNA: TGCGCCAGCAGCTTGGTGGCAGGGCAGAACACTGAAGCTTTCTTT.

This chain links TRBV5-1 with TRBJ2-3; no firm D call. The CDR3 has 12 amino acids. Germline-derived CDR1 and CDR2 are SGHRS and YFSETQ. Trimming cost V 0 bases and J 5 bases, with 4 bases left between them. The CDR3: CASSLVGDTQYF. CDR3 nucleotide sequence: TGCGCCAGCAGCTTGGTCGGAGATACGCAGTATTTT.

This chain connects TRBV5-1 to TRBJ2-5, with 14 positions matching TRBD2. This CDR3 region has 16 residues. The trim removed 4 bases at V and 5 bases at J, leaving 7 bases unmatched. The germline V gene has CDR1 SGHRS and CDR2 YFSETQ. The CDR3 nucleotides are TGCGCCAGCAGCCCAGGACTAGCGGGGGGTGGGGAGACCCAGTACTTC. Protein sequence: CASSPGLAGGGETQYF.

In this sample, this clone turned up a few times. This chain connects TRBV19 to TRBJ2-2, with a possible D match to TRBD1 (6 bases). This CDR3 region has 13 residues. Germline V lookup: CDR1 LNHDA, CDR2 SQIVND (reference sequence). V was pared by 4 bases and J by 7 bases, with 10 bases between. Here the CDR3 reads CASSNRENGELFF. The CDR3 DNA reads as TGTGCCAGTAGTAACAGGGAGAACGGGGAGCTGTTTTTT. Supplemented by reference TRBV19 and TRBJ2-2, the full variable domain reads DGGITQSPKYLFRKEGQNVTLSCEQNLNHDAMYWYRQDPGQGLRLIYYSQIVNDFQKGDIAEGYSVSREKKESFPLTVTSAQKNPTAFYLCASSNRENGELFFGEGSRLTVL.

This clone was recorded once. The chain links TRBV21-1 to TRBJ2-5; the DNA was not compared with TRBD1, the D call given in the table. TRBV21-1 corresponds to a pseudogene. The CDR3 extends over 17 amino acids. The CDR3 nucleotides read TGTGCCAGCAGCAACGTCGAGCAGGGATCTTTTGGAGAGACCCAGTACTTC. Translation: CASSNVEQGSFGETQYF.

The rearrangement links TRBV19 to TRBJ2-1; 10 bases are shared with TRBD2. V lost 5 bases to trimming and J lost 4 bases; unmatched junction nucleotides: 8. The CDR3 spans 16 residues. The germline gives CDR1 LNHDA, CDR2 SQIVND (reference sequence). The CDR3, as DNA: TGTGCCAGTAGTGGGCCACTAGCGGGGTCTTACAATGAGCAGTTCTTC. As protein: CASSGPLAGSYNEQFF. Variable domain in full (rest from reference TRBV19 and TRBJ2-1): DGGITQSPKYLFRKEGQNVTLSCEQNLNHDAMYWYRQDPGQGLRLIYYSQIVNDFQKGDIAEGYSVSREKKESFPLTVTSAQKNPTAFYLCASSGPLAGSYNEQFFGPGTRLTVL.

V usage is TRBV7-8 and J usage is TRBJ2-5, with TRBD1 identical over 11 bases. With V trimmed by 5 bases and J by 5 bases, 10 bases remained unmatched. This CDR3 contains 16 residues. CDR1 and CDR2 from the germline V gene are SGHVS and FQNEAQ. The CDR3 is CASSPEPGQGDETQYF. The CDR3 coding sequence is TGTGCCAGCAGCCCAGAGCCGGGACAGGGGGATGAGACCCAGTACTTC.